This TCR beta chain was captured in a study of T cell changes during pregnancy in multiple sclerosis. Only in-frame clones appear in the TCRdb table, and some are missing; sequencing was by immunoSEQ multiplex PCR. Of around 110,000 clones in the sample, about 90% are singletons; the top ten hold over 1.5%. This CDR3 comprises 14 residues. Germline V lookup: CDR1 MGHDK, CDR2 SYGVNS. J was trimmed by 10 bases and V by 6 bases; bases with no gene match: 7. This clone was picked up a small number of times. The sequence came from a female donor with multiple sclerosis, enrolled in a pregnancy study. This chain links TRBV25-1 with TRBJ1-6; 9 bases align to TRBD1. Material: peripheral blood, obtained before pregnancy. This chain's CDR3 is CASRGQGSKSPLHF. In DNA, the CDR3 is TGTGCCAGCAGAGGACAGGGGTCAAAATCACCCCTCCACTTT. The full variable domain, rest sourced from reference TRBV25-1 and TRBJ1-6, is EADIYQTPRYLVIGTGKKITLECSQTMGHDKMYWYQQDPGMELHLIHYSYGVNSTEKGDLSSESTVSRIRTEHFPLTLESARPSHTSQYLCASRGQGSKSPLHFGNGTRLTVT.